This T cell receptor beta chain was observed in a study of CD8 T cells in ankylosing spondylitis. A few counts support this clonotype. The antigen remains unidentified. Looked up from germline, CDR1 is LNHDA and CDR2 is SQIVND (reference sequence). This CDR3 has 15 residues. Trimming pared 3 bases from V and 0 bases from J, leaving 10 bases between. Study-wide findings and caveats: Disease-linked clones were reportedly significantly enriched in matched ankylosing spondylitis synovial fluid. Disease-linked clones had a CD8+ phenotype and relatively low frequency in peripheral blood. Past research had described some motif variants in reactive arthritis synovial fluid and blood. Among TCR beta sequences, a motif of under 10 highly homologous variants appeared characteristic of ankylosing spondylitis blood.

Quantitative 5'-RACE with molecular barcodes produced the TCR beta libraries. TCRdb ran MiXCR on the 5' RACE reads and lists one entry per CDR3 protein. This table has 220,000 or so distinct CDR3 sequences, around 18% appearing once. Sequenced sample: blood, either unsorted or a sorted T cell fraction (not recorded which). The receptor comes from a male donor with ankylosing spondylitis. The chain recombines TRBV19 with TRBJ2-3, with D perhaps being TRBD1 or TRBD2 (5 bases each). The CDR3 spells CASSIGGPSTDTQYF. CDR3 in DNA: TGTGCCAGTAGTATTGGGGGACCAAGCACAGATACGCAGTATTTT. The full variable domain, with the rest looked up from reference TRBV19 and TRBJ2-3, is DGGITQSPKYLFRKEGQNVTLSCEQNLNHDAMYWYRQDPGQGLRLIYYSQIVNDFQKGDIAEGYSVSREKKESFPLTVTSAQKNPTAFYLCASSIGGPSTDTQYFGPGTRLTVL.